This T cell receptor (beta chain) originates from a study of blood T cell repertoires in COVID-19. TCRdb's copy holds only in-frame clones and misses some; the assay was immunoSEQ multiplex PCR. The sample includes under 250,000 clones, more than 80% of them seen just once. This clone was picked up one time. The CDR3 totals 14 residues. Trimming shortened V by 1 base and J by 5 bases, and 10 bases separated the two germline ends. The germline CDR1 and CDR2 sequences are KGHDR and SFDVKD. Specimen: PBMCs or T cells enriched from blood (not recorded which). The V call is TRBV24-1, the J call TRBJ1-2; D might be TRBD1 (6 bases). This clonotype was obtained from a young woman in a cohort exposed to, infected with or recovered from COVID-19 (not recorded which). The CDR3 loop reads CATSDFSRGYGYTF. CDR3 sequence (DNA): TGTGCCACCAGTGATTTTTCCAGGGGTTATGGCTACACCTTC.